This paragraph covers one T cell receptor beta chain sequence. Its antigen remains unidentified. These data come from a study of cytomegalovirus exposure and HLA in healthy donors. Regarding the study as a whole: Rarity held for most TCR sequences, but there were some public TCRs that occurred in many donors. Because they were indistinguishable, some V segments, including TRBV6-2 and TRBV6-3, were excluded.

There are 14 residues in the CDR3. Trimming took 8 bases from V and 0 from J, leaving 12 bases between them. From germline, CDR1 is PRHDT and CDR2 FYEKMQ (reference sequence). Researchers ran the PCR with 60 Vbeta and 13 Jbeta primers. This table comes from immunoSEQ multiplex PCR, and its TCRdb copy is limited to in-frame clones, with some not included. The sample has 150,000 to 200,000 clones, around 83% seen once. This receptor was identified in a woman between 35 and 50 years old in good health and CMV-seronegative. The chain recombines TRBV13 with TRBJ2-3; D might be TRBD2 (7 bases). Sequencing was performed on PBMCs. CDR3 sequence reads: CASSGGRSTDTQYF. The CDR3 DNA reads as TGTGCCAGCTCGGGGGGCAGGAGCACAGATACGCAGTATTTT.